These T cell receptor beta chains were read from a single sample in a study of blood T cell repertoires in COVID-19. The method was immunoSEQ multiplex PCR; TCRdb's version includes in-frame clones alone and lacks a portion of them. The data contain tens of thousands of clones, 85% of them seen just once; the ten biggest clones take up roughly 14%. Sequenced input: peripheral blood. The receptors derive from a human donor in a cohort sampled during active COVID-19. CDR3s include the opening cysteine and the closing phenylalanine or tryptophan. The order of the fields is clone size, V gene, J gene, D gene, CDR3 DNA, CDR3 protein. The D gene is left open where the match is weak. Some rows have no size entry. The others give once, few or many, or a class for an expanded clone.

abundance: NA; v_gene: TRBV24-1; j_gene: TRBJ2-3; d_gene: NA; CDR3nt: TGTGCCACCAGTGATTTAACAGGGACAGATACGCAGTATTTT; CDR3aa: CATSDLTGTDTQYF
abundance: few; v_gene: TRBV9; j_gene: TRBJ1-1; d_gene: NA; CDR3nt: TGTGCCAGCAGCGTCCAGGTTAACACTGAAGCTTTCTTT; CDR3aa: CASSVQVNTEAFF
abundance: NA; v_gene: TRBV5-1; j_gene: TRBJ2-7; d_gene: TRBD1; CDR3nt: TGCGCCAGCAGCTTGGGGACAGGGGCCGACGAGCAGTACTTC; CDR3aa: CASSLGTGADEQYF
abundance: NA; v_gene: TRBV9; j_gene: TRBJ2-2; d_gene: TRBD2; CDR3nt: TGTGCCAGCAGCGTAGGAGGGACTAGCGGGGGAAACACCGGGGAGCTGTTTTTT; CDR3aa: CASSVGGTSGGNTGELFF
abundance: NA; v_gene: TRBV4-3; j_gene: TRBJ1-2; d_gene: NA; CDR3nt: TGCGCCAGCAGCCAAGATTACAGGGTCGAGCGTGGCTACACCTTC; CDR3aa: CASSQDYRVERGYTF
abundance: NA; v_gene: TRBV7-9; j_gene: TRBJ2-2; d_gene: NA; CDR3nt: TGTGCCAGCAGCCCATTTGAGACTAGTCTCACAACCGGGGAGCTGTTTTTT; CDR3aa: CASSPFETSLTTGELFF
abundance: few; v_gene: TRBV5-1; j_gene: TRBJ1-2; d_gene: TRBD1; CDR3nt: TGCGCCAGCAGCTTGGTCGACAGGGAGGGCTACACCTTC; CDR3aa: CASSLVDREGYTF
abundance: NA; v_gene: TRBV30; j_gene: TRBJ2-5; d_gene: NA; CDR3nt: TGTGCCTGGAGTGTAGTACAGGGAGAGACCCAGTACTTC; CDR3aa: CAWSVVQGETQYF
abundance: NA; v_gene: TRBV28; j_gene: TRBJ1-5; d_gene: NA; CDR3nt: TGTGCCAGCAGCTCGGGTCCGCAGCCCCAGCATTTT; CDR3aa: CASSSGPQPQHF
abundance: NA; v_gene: TRBV27; j_gene: TRBJ2-3; d_gene: NA; CDR3nt: TGTGCCAGCAGGCCGCTTGCGGCTAGCACAGATACGCAGTATTTT; CDR3aa: CASRPLAASTDTQYF
abundance: NA; v_gene: TRBV6-1; j_gene: TRBJ1-1; d_gene: NA; CDR3nt: TGTGCCAGCAGTGAAGTGTTGAGCGGGAACACTGAAGCTTTCTTT; CDR3aa: CASSEVLSGNTEAFF
abundance: NA; v_gene: TRBV4-3; j_gene: TRBJ1-2; d_gene: NA; CDR3nt: TGCGCCAGCAGCCAGGGTAGCGGCTATGGCTACACCTTC; CDR3aa: CASSQGSGYGYTF
abundance: NA; v_gene: TRBV30; j_gene: TRBJ1-5; d_gene: NA; CDR3nt: TGTGCCTGGAGTGTGCGGAGCAATCAGCCCCAGCATTTT; CDR3aa: CAWSVRSNQPQHF
abundance: NA; v_gene: TRBV5-1; j_gene: TRBJ2-3; d_gene: TRBD1; CDR3nt: TGCGCCAGCAGCCCGCGACAGGGTGGCGATACGCAGTATTTT; CDR3aa: CASSPRQGGDTQYF
abundance: NA; v_gene: TRBV6-5; j_gene: TRBJ2-3; d_gene: NA; CDR3nt: TGTGCCAGCAGCCCCATTGGGGGGGCCACAGATACGCAGTATTTT; CDR3aa: CASSPIGGATDTQYF
abundance: NA; v_gene: TRBV18; j_gene: TRBJ2-3; d_gene: TRBD2; CDR3nt: TGTGCCAGCTCACCGACTAGCGGAAGCACAGATACGCAGTATTTT; CDR3aa: CASSPTSGSTDTQYF
abundance: NA; v_gene: TRBV30; j_gene: TRBJ1-1; d_gene: NA; CDR3nt: TGTGCCTGGAGTCGGGAGAGGGGAACTGAAGCTTTCTTT; CDR3aa: CAWSRERGTEAFF
abundance: NA; v_gene: TRBV11-2; j_gene: TRBJ1-1; d_gene: NA; CDR3nt: TGTGCCAGCAGCTTAGTGCGCCCTAAGAACACTGAAGCTTTCTTT; CDR3aa: CASSLVRPKNTEAFF
abundance: NA; v_gene: TRBV4-3; j_gene: TRBJ2-3; d_gene: TRBD2; CDR3nt: TGCGCCAGCAGCCAAGCCACTAGCGGGGGGGCAGATACGCAGTATTTT; CDR3aa: CASSQATSGGADTQYF
abundance: NA; v_gene: TRBV2; j_gene: TRBJ2-5; d_gene: NA; CDR3nt: TGTGCCAGCAGTGGGCTCCTCGGGGAGACCCAGTACTTC; CDR3aa: CASSGLLGETQYF
abundance: NA; v_gene: TRBV9; j_gene: TRBJ1-6; d_gene: NA; CDR3nt: TGTGCCAGCAGCGTTAGGACAGATAATTCACCCCTCCACTTT; CDR3aa: CASSVRTDNSPLHF
abundance: NA; v_gene: TRBV28; j_gene: TRBJ1-2; d_gene: NA; CDR3nt: TGTGCCAGCAGTTCCAGGGTCGACTATGGCTACACCTTC; CDR3aa: CASSSRVDYGYTF
abundance: NA; v_gene: TRBV4-2; j_gene: TRBJ2-2; d_gene: NA; CDR3nt: TGTGCCAGCAGCCAGGAGGGGCCATTACAGGGGCGGAACACCGGGGAGCTGTTTTTT; CDR3aa: CASSQEGPLQGRNTGELFF
abundance: NA; v_gene: TRBV19; j_gene: TRBJ2-4; d_gene: NA; CDR3nt: TGTGCCAGTAGTAACCCTGGGGGGACCAAAAACATTCAGTACTTC; CDR3aa: CASSNPGGTKNIQYF
abundance: NA; v_gene: TRBV5-4; j_gene: TRBJ2-4; d_gene: NA; CDR3nt: TGTGCCAGCAATCAGGGAAATGACATTCAGTACTTC; CDR3aa: CASNQGNDIQYF
abundance: NA; v_gene: TRBV4-3; j_gene: TRBJ2-1; d_gene: NA; CDR3nt: TGCGCCAGCAGCCAAGATTACCCTAGCTCCTACAATGAGCAGTTCTTC; CDR3aa: CASSQDYPSSYNEQFF
abundance: NA; v_gene: TRBV11-3; j_gene: TRBJ2-3; d_gene: TRBD2; CDR3nt: TGTGCCAGCAGCTTAAATGGGGCGGGGGGCACAGATACGCAGTATTTT; CDR3aa: CASSLNGAGGTDTQYF
abundance: NA; v_gene: TRBV25-1; j_gene: TRBJ2-2; d_gene: TRBD2; CDR3nt: TGTGCCAGCACGGGAGGGGGAGGGACCGGGGAGCTGTTTTTT; CDR3aa: CASTGGGGTGELFF
abundance: once; v_gene: TRBV28; j_gene: TRBJ1-2; d_gene: TRBD1; CDR3nt: TGTGCCAGCAATCTACCGGGACAGGGTTACGGCTACACCTTC; CDR3aa: CASNLPGQGYGYTF
abundance: few; v_gene: TRBV25-1; j_gene: TRBJ1-3; d_gene: NA; CDR3nt: TGTGCCAGCAGTTTTTACACGAAGAGGGGAAACACCATATATTTT; CDR3aa: CASSFYTKRGNTIYF
abundance: NA; v_gene: TRBV6-5; j_gene: TRBJ1-2; d_gene: TRBD1; CDR3nt: TGTGCCAGCACCTACGACAGGGGTCGGGGCTACACCTTC; CDR3aa: CASTYDRGRGYTF
abundance: NA; v_gene: TRBV7-2; j_gene: TRBJ2-3; d_gene: TRBD2; CDR3nt: TGTGCCAGCAGCCTACTAGCGGGGGTTAGCACAGATACGCAGTATTTT; CDR3aa: CASSLLAGVSTDTQYF
abundance: NA; v_gene: TRBV28; j_gene: TRBJ1-6; d_gene: TRBD1; CDR3nt: TGTGCCAGCAGTTTGTACGAGGGGGCTTCCTATAATTCACCCCTCCACTTT; CDR3aa: CASSLYEGASYNSPLHF
abundance: NA; v_gene: TRBV6-6; j_gene: TRBJ2-3; d_gene: TRBD2; CDR3nt: TGTGCCAGCAGTTACTTAGCGGGGGGGCCCGCAGATACGCAGTATTTT; CDR3aa: CASSYLAGGPADTQYF
abundance: NA; v_gene: TRBV7-9; j_gene: TRBJ1-5; d_gene: NA; CDR3nt: TGTGCCAGCAGCTTAGGGTCGATCCAGTCTAGCAATCAGCCCCAGCATTTT; CDR3aa: CASSLGSIQSSNQPQHF
abundance: NA; v_gene: TRBV6-5; j_gene: TRBJ1-4; d_gene: TRBD1; CDR3nt: TGTGCCAGCAGTTGGGCACAGGGGGGCGAAAAACTGTTTTTT; CDR3aa: CASSWAQGGEKLFF
abundance: NA; v_gene: TRBV5-1; j_gene: TRBJ2-1; d_gene: TRBD2; CDR3nt: TGCGCCAGCAGCCCGTCTCGCATTGGACTAGCCTACAATGAGCAGTTCTTC; CDR3aa: CASSPSRIGLAYNEQFF
abundance: NA; v_gene: TRBV12-5; j_gene: TRBJ2-7; d_gene: TRBD1; CDR3nt: TGTGCTAGTGGTCCCCACAGGGGTGGACTCTCCTACGAGCAGTACTTC; CDR3aa: CASGPHRGGLSYEQYF
abundance: NA; v_gene: TRBV7-6; j_gene: TRBJ2-5; d_gene: TRBD2; CDR3nt: TGTGCCAGCAGCCTAAGCGGGGGAAACGGGTTGGAGACCCAGTACTTC; CDR3aa: CASSLSGGNGLETQYF
abundance: NA; v_gene: TRBV9; j_gene: TRBJ2-1; d_gene: TRBD2; CDR3nt: TGTGCCAGCAGCGTAGTAGCGGGGGGGGATGAGCAGTTCTTC; CDR3aa: CASSVVAGGDEQFF
abundance: NA; v_gene: TRBV5-1; j_gene: TRBJ2-1; d_gene: NA; CDR3nt: TGCGCCAGCAGCCCCACCGGACAGTCTTACAATGAGCAGTTCTTC; CDR3aa: CASSPTGQSYNEQFF
abundance: NA; v_gene: TRBV29-1; j_gene: TRBJ2-2; d_gene: NA; CDR3nt: TGCAGCGTACGGTTACAGAGCACCGGGGAGCTGTTTTTT; CDR3aa: CSVRLQSTGELFF
abundance: NA; v_gene: TRBV11-2; j_gene: TRBJ2-2; d_gene: NA; CDR3nt: TGTGCCAGCAGCCCCCTGCGGATGCGGTCGAACACCGGGGAGCTGTTTTTT; CDR3aa: CASSPLRMRSNTGELFF
abundance: NA; v_gene: TRBV3-1/TRBV3-2; j_gene: TRBJ1-2; d_gene: NA; CDR3nt: TGTGCCAGCAGCCAAGATCTCCTCGGCTACACCTTC; CDR3aa: CASSQDLLGYTF
abundance: NA; v_gene: TRBV18; j_gene: TRBJ2-4; d_gene: NA; CDR3nt: TGTGCCAGCTCACCAAGCCGAGAAAACATTCAGTACTTC; CDR3aa: CASSPSRENIQYF
abundance: NA; v_gene: TRBV11-3; j_gene: TRBJ2-2; d_gene: NA; CDR3nt: TGTGCCAGCAGCTTAGGGACATCGAACACCGGGGAGCTGTTTTTT; CDR3aa: CASSLGTSNTGELFF
abundance: NA; v_gene: TRBV19; j_gene: TRBJ1-3; d_gene: TRBD1; CDR3nt: TGTGCCAGTACCTGGACAGGGCTCATTCTCTCTGGAAACACCATATATTTT; CDR3aa: CASTWTGLILSGNTIYF
abundance: NA; v_gene: TRBV6-5; j_gene: TRBJ2-6; d_gene: TRBD1; CDR3nt: TGTGCCAGCAGCGTACACAGGGGTGGGGCCAACGTCCTGACTTTC; CDR3aa: CASSVHRGGANVLTF